Shown below are 9 T cell receptor beta chains from a single sample sequenced in a study of human T cells and chemical hapten exposure. TCRdb processed the RACE reads anew with MiXCR; each CDR3 protein has one entry. The sample carries more than 90,000 distinct CDR3 sequences, approximately 10% recorded once. As for time point: patch test 1, 2 weeks after DPC sensitization. Indicated treatment: therapeutic diphenylcyclopropenone sensitization with weekly scalp DPC. Material: whole blood, obtained in connection with sensitization to the hapten diphenylcyclopropenone (DPC). All receptors come from a man aged 35 to 55 with alopecia areata. Some clones in this sample may be carry-over from other donors' samples.

The chain links TRBV19 to TRBJ2-3, with a tentative D call TRBD2 (7 bases). Trimming shortened V by 5 bases and J by 3 bases, and 12 bases separated the two germline ends. The length of the CDR3 is 14 residues. Per germline, CDR1 LNHDA and CDR2 SQIVND (reference sequence). The CDR3 nucleotides are TGTGCCAGTAGTGGGGGGGCCGTTACAGATACGCAGTATTTT. Encoded protein: CASSGGAVTDTQYF.

This chain links TRBV4-3 with TRBJ2-7; TRBD2 matches 9 bases. This CDR3 is built from 15 residues. Per the germline V gene, CDR1 is LGHNA and CDR2 is YSLEER. V was clipped by 0 bases and J by 5 bases; unmatched bases: 5. CDR3 sequence (DNA): TGCGCCAGCAGCCAAGATCGGAAGCGGGAGGACGAGCAGTACTTC. It yields the protein CASSQDRKREDEQYF.

This clonotype was recorded at least ten times. This chain connects TRBV5-1 to TRBJ2-5, with a possible D match to TRBD2 (6 bases). The CDR3 is made up of 15 amino acids. Germline CDR1 SGHRS, CDR2 YFSETQ. V lost 4 bases and J 3 bases, leaving 16 bases between the germline ends. The CDR3 reads CASSKGLLIEETQYF. The CDR3 DNA follows: TGCGCCAGCAGCAAGGGACTTCTAATTGAAGAGACCCAGTACTTC.

At least ten counts were recorded for this clonotype. The chain links TRBV2 to TRBJ2-6; the D gene is possibly TRBD1 (5 bases). V lost 2 bases and J 3 bases, leaving 8 bases between the germline ends. This CDR3 is 15 amino acids long. The germline CDR1 and CDR2 sequences are SNHLY and FYNNEI. Here the CDR3 reads CASSEWGGGANVLTF. The CDR3 DNA reads as TGTGCCAGCAGTGAATGGGGCGGTGGGGCCAACGTCCTGACTTTC.

The table lists this clonotype with many counts. The V and J genes are TRBV12-3 or TRBV12-4 and TRBJ2-1; 13 positions agree with TRBD2. The length of the CDR3 is 15 residues. V lost 4 bases to trimming and J lost 8 bases; unmatched junction nucleotides: 5. The CDR3 coding sequence is TGTGCCAGCAGTTCAGGACTAGCGGGAGCAGATGAGCAGTTCTTC. Protein: CASSSGLAGADEQFF.

In nucleotides, the CDR3 is TGCAGCGTTACAGGGGCAGCTAATGAAAAACTGTTTTTT. Translated: CSVTGAANEKLFF. V gene TRBV29-1 combines with J gene TRBJ1-4; 7 positions match TRBD1. J was trimmed by 3 bases and V by 5 bases; bases with no gene match: 3. Germline assignment: CDR1 SQVTM and CDR2 ANQGSEA. The CDR3 sequence is 13 residues long.

This clonotype was seen repeatedly, ten times or more. The chain recombines TRBV5-1 with TRBJ1-1; D is uncertain. The V end was cut by 0 bases, the J end by 5 bases, with 14 bases between. CDR3 length: 15 amino acids. The germline gives CDR1 SGHRS, CDR2 YFSETQ. The CDR3 protein is CASSLAPGSWTEAFF. The DNA of the CDR3 is TGCGCCAGCAGCTTGGCCCCGGGCAGTTGGACTGAAGCTTTCTTT.

This clonotype was counted only a few times. The gene calls are TRBV5-1 and TRBJ2-3; D gene ambiguous. This CDR3 has 14 amino acids. Germline V gives CDR1 SGHRS, CDR2 YFSETQ. The ends were cut back, 1 base at V and 6 bases at J, with 12 bases in the middle. CDR3 nucleotides: TGCGCCAGCAGCTTGATTCAGGTGACTGATACGCAGTATTTT. The encoded protein is CASSLIQVTDTQYF.

This clonotype was counted between two and nine times. The rearrangement joins TRBV27 to TRBJ1-5; maybe TRBD1 (6 bases). The CDR3 totals 16 residues. Germline CDR1 is MNHEY and CDR2 is SMNVEV (reference sequence). Trimming shortened V by 1 base and J by 6 bases, and 16 bases separated the two germline ends. CDR3 region: CASSLFGVRGIQPQHF. The CDR3 coding sequence is TGTGCCAGCAGTTTATTCGGGGTCAGGGGTATTCAGCCCCAGCATTTT.